This TCR beta chain was observed in a study of early T cells in non-severe SARS-CoV-2 infection. For the study at large: Unpaired chains resulted from sequencing bulk RNA of unsorted whole blood. Study-wide results and limits: Lookups in VDJdb leaned toward anti-spike CD8 responses and missed private and CD4 specificities.

Attached unique molecular identifiers marked individual cDNA molecules. TCRdb fed the 5' RACE reads into MiXCR, producing one record per CDR3 protein. The sample lists under 70,000 distinct CDR3 sequences, less than 15% seen once, with approximately 8.5% in the top ten. With V trimmed by 3 bases and J by 0 bases, 4 bases remained unmatched. CDR3 size: 17 residues. This clonotype was picked up a small number of times. The target antigen is unknown. The sample in question was whole blood, obtained at baseline. The receptor was isolated from an adult who was a healthcare worker with PCR-confirmed SARS-CoV-2 infection or an uninfected control (not recorded which). The chain employs TRBV12-3 or TRBV12-4 and TRBJ2-3, with TRBD2 matching over 12 bases. Here the CDR3 reads CASSFGLAGSSTDTQYF. As DNA, the CDR3 is TGTGCCAGCAGTTTCGGACTAGCGGGATCTAGCACAGATACGCAGTATTTT.